This T cell receptor beta chain emerged from a study of immune heterogeneity within non-small cell lung tumors. General study results and limits: Statistically, local T-cell clonality exhibited a moderate yet significant correlation with local tumor mutational burden (R about 0.3).

In its sample, this clonotype was seen many times. The target antigen is unknown. As template, the study used bulk tumor genomic DNA at about 600 ng per sample. During surgery, each primary tumor gave multiple biopsies spaced as far apart as possible. Newly diagnosed with untreated non-small cell lung cancer, the patients underwent curative surgery. V was shortened by 2 bases and J by 4 bases, with 23 bases between the two germline ends. The germline gives CDR1 GTSNPN, CDR2 SVGIG (reference sequence). This CDR3 has 18 amino acids. The TCR beta CDR3 region was amplified by multiplex PCR employing 32 V and 13 J primers. A single record per CDR3 protein comes from TCRdb applying MiXCR to the multiplex PCR reads. The sample carries around 23,000 distinct CDR3 sequences, 25% to 30% recorded once.

The chain has TRBV30 and TRBJ2-2; D is perhaps TRBD2 (7 bases). Sequences were obtained from lung tumor tissue. The receptor was derived from a man in his forties or fifties with non-small cell lung cancer. The CDR3 region is CAWSNPRRGALSTGELFF. CDR3 nucleotides: TGTGCCTGGAGTAACCCCCGCCGGGGGGCGCTGAGCACCGGGGAGCTGTTTTTT.